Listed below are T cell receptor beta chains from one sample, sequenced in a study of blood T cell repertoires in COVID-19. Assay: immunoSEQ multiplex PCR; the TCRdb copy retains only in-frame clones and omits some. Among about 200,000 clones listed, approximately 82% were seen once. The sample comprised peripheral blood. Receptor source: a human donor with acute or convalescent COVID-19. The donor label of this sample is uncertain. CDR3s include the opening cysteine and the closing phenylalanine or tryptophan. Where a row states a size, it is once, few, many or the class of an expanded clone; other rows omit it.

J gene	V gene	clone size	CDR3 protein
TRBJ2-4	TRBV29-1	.	CSVELLAGDIQYF
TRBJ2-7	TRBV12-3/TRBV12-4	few	CASCVLSYEQYF
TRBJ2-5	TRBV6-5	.	CASRPSGVRGETQYF
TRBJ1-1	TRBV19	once	CASSSDRGWGNTEAFF
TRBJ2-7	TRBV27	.	CASSPNGVNEQYF
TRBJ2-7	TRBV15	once	CATSRRTSEASSYEQYF
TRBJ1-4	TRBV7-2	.	CASSLGQTATNEKLFF
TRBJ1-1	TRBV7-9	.	CASSSGVGRGNTEAFF
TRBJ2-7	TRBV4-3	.	CASSQGGLAHEQYF
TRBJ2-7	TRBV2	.	CASRETGEQYF